What follows are 16 T cell receptor beta chains derived from one specimen sequenced in a study of T cells in Graves' hyperthyroidism and ophthalmopathy. TCR beta CDR3 region amplification was performed from RNA transcripts. Initially, a first-round RT-PCR of the TCR CDR3 employed the HTBI primer set. TCRdb reanalysed the multiplex PCR reads using MiXCR and keeps one entry per CDR3 protein. The data show roughly 580,000 distinct CDR3 sequences, about half seen once. Sequenced input: peripheral blood or thyroid tissue (not recorded which). Receptors were obtained from a young woman with Graves' hyperthyroidism.

This chain uses TRBV24-1 with TRBJ1-1, with a weak D call TRBD1 (5 bases). This CDR3 has 15 amino acids. Germline V gene lookup returns CDR1 KGHDR and CDR2 SFDVKD. Trimming left V 3 bases short and J 5 bases short, with 15 bases between. This chain's CDR3 is CATSDAGPTSTEAFF. The CDR3 DNA reads TGTGCCACCAGTGATGCGGGACCCACGTCGACTGAAGCTTTCTTT.

This clonotype was observed a single time. This chain links TRBV10-3 with TRBJ1-1; D not certain. Germline V CDR1 and CDR2: ENHRY, SYGVKD. The CDR3 totals 11 residues. Trimming stripped 3 bases from V and 11 bases from J, with 10 bases between. The CDR3 sequence is CAISDVGRAFF. For the CDR3, the DNA is TGTGCCATCAGTGACGTAGGCAGGGCTTTCTTT.

The chain links TRBV24-1 to TRBJ1-2; 7 bases align to TRBD1. Germline CDR1 and CDR2: KGHDR and SFDVKD. The J segment lost 5 bases and the V segment lost 10 bases, leaving 12 bases of the junction unmatched. This CDR3 has 14 residues. CDR3 amino acids: CATNTGVFGYGYTF. The CDR3 DNA is TGTGCCACTAATACAGGGGTCTTCGGTTATGGCTACACCTTC.

The chain is built from TRBV20-1 and TRBJ1-1; no definite D call. The CDR3 is made up of 13 amino acids. Per the germline V gene, CDR1 is DFQATT and CDR2 is SNEGSKA (reference sequence). Trimming removed 3 bases from V and 0 bases from J, with 8 bases in between. The CDR3, as DNA: TGCAGTGCTAGCACAGTCATGAACACTGAAGCTTTCTTT. This encodes CSASTVMNTEAFF.

This clonotype was detected many times. V and J are TRBV15 and TRBJ1-4; no firm D call. This CDR3 has 13 amino acids. Looked up from germline, CDR1 is LNHNV and CDR2 is YYDKDF (reference sequence). V lost 1 base and J lost 8, with 8 bases in between. The CDR3 nucleotides are TGTGCCACCAGCAGAGCCCCGGGAGAAAAACTGTTTTTT. Amino acid sequence: CATSRAPGEKLFF.

The sample holds many counts of this clonotype. V gene TRBV9 combines with J gene TRBJ1-2; TRBD1 is a possible D gene (6 bases). The CDR3 totals 16 residues. V lost 0 bases and J lost 7, with 19 bases in between. Germline loops: CDR1 SGDLS, CDR2 YYNGEE. The CDR3 loop is CASSVGYTGSYAGYTF. The CDR3 DNA sequence: TGTGCCAGCAGCGTAGGGTACACAGGGTCCTATGCTGGCTACACCTTC.

This rearrangement joins TRBV29-1 to TRBJ1-2, with D possibly being TRBD1 (5 bases). The ends were cut back, 6 bases at V and 3 bases at J, with 14 bases in the middle. The germline gives CDR1 SQVTM, CDR2 ANQGSEA. CDR3 size: 13 residues. The CDR3 nucleotides are TGCAGCGTCGAGGGGAGATGGGACTATGGCTACACCTTC. Protein sequence: CSVEGRWDYGYTF.

The rearrangement links TRBV15 to TRBJ2-5; TRBD2 is a possible D gene (5 bases). Trimming left V 6 bases short and J 3 bases short, with 8 bases between. CDR1 is LNHNV, CDR2 YYDKDF, per germline (reference sequence). The length of the CDR3 is 12 residues. The CDR3 reads CATRAAEETQYF. For the CDR3, the DNA is TGTGCCACCAGAGCGGCGGAAGAGACCCAGTACTTC.

Ten or more counts support this clonotype. The chain combines TRBV7-8 with TRBJ2-7; 7 bases match TRBD2. The germline CDR1 and CDR2 sequences are SGHVS and FQNEAQ. After removal of 5 bases from V and 0 bases from J, the junction contained 4 bases not matched to a gene. CDR3 length equals 14 residues. CDR3 nucleotides: TGTGCCAGCAGCACGACGGGGGGCTCCTACGAGCAGTACTTC. Amino acid sequence: CASSTTGGSYEQYF.

The J gene is TRBJ1-2, the V gene TRBV11-1; the D is unclear. The V end was cut by 7 bases, the J end by 10 bases, with 22 bases between. CDR3 length: 14 amino acids. Looked up from germline, CDR1 is SGHAT and CDR2 is FQDESV (reference sequence). The DNA of the CDR3 is TGTGCCAGCATGTGGGCCCGTCGTCTGTCCAACTACACCTTC. Residues: CASMWARRLSNYTF.

This clonotype was found a few times. The CDR3 DNA is TGTGCCAGCAGTTACGTGGGTCTGAGCTCCTATAATTCACCCCTCCACTTT. Amino acids: CASSYVGLSSYNSPLHF. The J gene is TRBJ1-6, the V gene TRBV6-5, with D unresolved. Trimming pared 2 bases from V and 0 bases from J, leaving 11 bases between. Germline V CDR1 and CDR2: MNHEY, SVGAGI. This CDR3 has 17 amino acids.

This clonotype was counted a single time. The V call is TRBV7-9, the J call TRBJ2-7; D might be TRBD2 (6 bases). The CDR3 is 14 residues long. Germline assignment: CDR1 SEHNR and CDR2 FQNEAQ (reference sequence). The germline V and J ends were trimmed by 5 bases and 3 bases, with 14 bases remaining between them. The CDR3 DNA is TGTGCCAGCAGCCCGAGGGCTAGCGACTACGAGCAGTACTTC. Its translation: CASSPRASDYEQYF.

As regards this clonotype: Possible read error: a much larger clone is one base away. The CDR3 loop is CASSTRDISGNTIYF. The CDR3 bases are TGCGCCAGCAGCACCCGGGACATCTCTGGAAACACCATATATTTT. This chain joins TRBV25-1 and TRBJ1-3; TRBD1 might be the D (6 bases). Germline values: CDR1 MGHDK, CDR2 SYGVNS. The CDR3 sequence is 15 residues long.

The CDR3: CASSLSLVGGNTGELFF. The CDR3, as DNA: TGTGCCAGCAGCTTATCCCTCGTGGGCGGGAACACCGGGGAGCTGTTTTTT. This rearrangement joins TRBV7-2 to TRBJ2-2, with D uncertain. The CDR3 spans 17 residues. V was pared by 2 bases and J by 1 base, with 14 bases between. Germline assignment: CDR1 SGHTA and CDR2 FQGNSA.

The chain recombines TRBV7-2 with TRBJ1-5; 8 nucleotides line up with TRBD1. Germline-derived CDR1 and CDR2 are SGHTA and FQGNSA. The CDR3 has 14 residues. Trimming at V came to 8 bases and at J to 3 bases, leaving 6 bases not matched to a gene. The CDR3 reads CASSPTGDNQPQHF. DNA for the CDR3: TGTGCCAGCTCACCGACAGGGGACAATCAGCCCCAGCATTTT.

The table lists this clonotype with many counts. Germline is not matched at one junction end, which may reflect a read error. V usage is TRBV5-1 and J usage is TRBJ2-2; D is tentatively TRBD1 or TRBD2 (5 bases each). CDR3 length: 14 amino acids. The V gene's germline CDR1 is SGHRS and CDR2 YFSETQ. CDR3 DNA sequence: TGTGCCAGCAGGCCGGGGACCAACACCGGGGAGCTGTTTTTT. This codes for CASRPGTNTGELFF. Based on the CDR3 plus reference TRBV5-1 and TRBJ2-2, the full variable domain is KAGVTQTPRYLIKTRGQQVTLSCSPISGHRSVSWYQQTPGQGLQFLFEYFSETQRNKGNFPGRFSGRQFSNSRSEMNVSTLELGDSALYLCASRPGTNTGELFFGEGSRLTVL.